This TCR beta chain stems from a study of T cells in Graves' hyperthyroidism and ophthalmopathy. Study-wide results and limits: In the blood, most expanded thyroid clonotypes above 0.001 appeared as well. Separation of ophthalmopathy from stable hyperthyroidism was achieved by a 13 V-J model.

Uncontrolled infection, other autoimmune disease, pregnancy or lactation excluded patients. The investigators amplified TCR beta CDR3 regions from RNA transcripts. The HTBI primer set was used in a first-round RT-PCR of the TCR CDR3. TCRdb reanalysed the multiplex PCR reads using MiXCR and keeps one entry per CDR3 protein. The table includes roughly 740,000 distinct CDR3 sequences, about a sixth detected once. Concerning this clonotype: What it binds is unknown.

Trimming removed 0 bases from V and 4 bases from J, with 13 bases in between. Germline V CDR1 and CDR2: MGHRA, YSYEKL. The CDR3 contains 15 residues. The clonotype comes from a man younger than 35 with Graves' hyperthyroidism. The sample was blood. The J gene is TRBJ2-7, the V gene TRBV4-1; maybe TRBD2 (6 bases). DNA for the CDR3: TGCGCCAGCAGCCAAGATCAGTTGGAGGGGTACGAGCAGTACTTC. As protein: CASSQDQLEGYEQYF.